The 29 T cell receptor beta chains in this list originate from one sample, sequenced in a study of beta chain features in type 1 diabetes (dated by TCRdb to the late 2010s). What the research found in general, with its limitations: In all four CD4+ subsets, TCRB CDR3 length was moderately but significantly shorter in type 1 diabetes patients.

Library generation was performed with the immunoSEQ multiplex PCR assay. The High Capacity cDNA Reverse Transcription Kit was used to reverse transcribe all of the isolated RNA, meaning that expressed TCRB transcripts were what got sequenced. Sourced from immuneACCESS, this table was stored by TCRdb with only in-frame sequences that have V and J called. A share of the clones is absent; for the studies checked, an unresolved V gene accounts for under half, and the remainder has no known explanation. Recorded for this sample are hundreds of thousands of clones; about 14% of them occurred a single time. The top ten clonotypes cover 0.035% to 0.04% of the sample. No antigen is known for these receptors. Sequenced: naive CD4+ T cells from blood. According to the study, the label for this sample's cell subset or site signals: true naive CD4+ T cells. The receptors derive from a man between 18 and 29 years old with type 1 diabetes.

This clone has only a few counts. This chain uses TRBV2 with TRBJ2-1, with D perhaps TRBD2 (6 bases). The CDR3 has 15 amino acids. V was pared by 5 bases and J by 0 bases, with 11 bases between. Germline CDR1 SNHLY, CDR2 FYNNEI. Here the CDR3 DNA reads TGTGCCAGCAGTAGGGCGGGGAGCTCCTACAATGAGCAGTTCTTC. Translation gives CASSRAGSSYNEQFF.

The chain combines TRBV7-2 with TRBJ1-4, with a weak D call TRBD1 (6 bases). CDR1 and CDR2 (germline): SGHTA, FQGNSA. V was clipped by 3 bases and J by 7 bases, with 12 bases between them. The CDR3 loop spans 14 amino acids. The CDR3 loop is CASSFTGAGEKLFF. The CDR3 nucleotides read TGTGCCAGCAGCTTTACGGGGGCGGGTGAAAAACTGTTTTTT.

This clone came up a few times. The J gene is TRBJ1-2, the V gene TRBV6-5; D perhaps matches TRBD1 (5 bases). Trimming cost V 1 base and J 8 bases, with 17 bases left between them. In germline, CDR1 is MNHEY, CDR2 SVGAGI. The CDR3 contains 15 residues. The CDR3 nucleotides read TGTGCCAGCAGTTACTTGTCCGGCAGGGAGCGGGGCTACACCTTC. Translated, it gives CASSYLSGRERGYTF.

CDR3 sequence reads: CAWNGDRGLSGYTF. Here the CDR3 DNA reads TGTGCCTGGAATGGGGACAGGGGGCTTAGTGGCTACACCTTC. This sequence joins TRBV30 and TRBJ1-2, with TRBD1 matching 12 bases. Germline CDR1 reads GTSNPN; CDR2 reads SVGIG (reference sequence). V trimming: 4 bases; J trimming: 7 bases; junction bases outside the gene matches: 7. This CDR3 has 14 amino acids.

In this sample, this clone turned up a few times. The V and J genes are TRBV25-1 and TRBJ1-2; 9 bases align to TRBD1. J was trimmed by 2 bases and V by 3 bases; bases with no gene match: 4. This CDR3 is built from 15 residues. Germline CDR1 MGHDK, CDR2 SYGVNS. In DNA form, the CDR3 reads TGTGCCAGCAGTGAGCCGGGACAGGGAAACTATGGCTACACCTTC. Its translation: CASSEPGQGNYGYTF.

This clone was counted only a few times. Other DNA sequences from this sample encode an identical CDR3 as well. The chain uses TRBV7-2 and TRBJ2-1, with 8 nucleotides matching TRBD1. The germline gives CDR1 SGHTA, CDR2 FQGNSA. V was pared by 1 base and J by 4 bases, with 3 bases of the junction left unmatched. The length of the CDR3 is 15 residues. Here the CDR3 reads CASSLGQGAYNEQFF. The CDR3 nucleotides are TGTGCCAGCAGCTTAGGGCAGGGGGCTTACAATGAGCAGTTCTTC.

The rearrangement links TRBV7-9 to TRBJ2-1; perhaps TRBD1 as D (5 bases). Germline-derived CDR1 and CDR2 are SEHNR and FQNEAQ (reference sequence). This CDR3 comprises 15 residues. The germline V and J ends were trimmed by 4 bases and 0 bases, with 10 bases remaining between them. CDR3 in amino acids: CASSSLGPSYNEQFF. The CDR3 DNA follows: TGTGCCAGCAGCTCCCTGGGGCCCTCCTACAATGAGCAGTTCTTC.

The gene calls are TRBV10-3 and TRBJ2-7; 9 positions agree with TRBD2. CDR3 length: 15 amino acids. Germline-derived CDR1 and CDR2 are ENHRY and SYGVKD. V gave up 0 bases and J gave up 4 bases; unmatched junction bases: 4. The CDR3 nucleotides are TGTGCCATCAGTGAGTCGGCGGGAGGGCAATACGAGCAGTACTTC. It is translated as CAISESAGGQYEQYF.

This chain joins TRBV7-6 and TRBJ2-6, with D possibly TRBD1 on 6 matching bases. The CDR3 contains 15 residues. V was pared by 5 bases and J by 0 bases, with 8 bases between. Looked up from germline, CDR1 is SGHVS and CDR2 is FNYEAQ. The DNA for the CDR3 is TGTGCCAGCAGCCAACAGGGCTCTGGGGCCAACGTCCTGACTTTC. Protein sequence: CASSQQGSGANVLTF.

This clone appeared a few times. The chain recombines TRBV19 with TRBJ1-1, with D possibly being TRBD1 (5 bases). The CDR3 runs to 15 residues. The V end lost 5 bases, the J end lost 3 bases, and 16 bases lay between the germline ends. From germline, CDR1 is LNHDA and CDR2 SQIVND (reference sequence). As DNA, the CDR3 is TGTGCCAGTAGTGTGTTAGCGGGACCTCACACTGAAGCTTTCTTT. Its translation: CASSVLAGPHTEAFF.

This chain uses TRBV7-2 with TRBJ2-5; no clear D gene. Trimming cost V 5 bases and J 1 base, with 14 bases left between them. CDR1 is SGHTA and CDR2 is FQGNSA in the germline V gene. This CDR3 region has 15 residues. The CDR3 sequence is CASSDRTGIQETQYF. Written as DNA, the CDR3 is TGTGCCAGCAGCGATAGGACGGGTATCCAAGAGACCCAGTACTTC.

The V and J genes are TRBV4-3 and TRBJ1-1; D gene uncertain. In germline, CDR1 is LGHNA, CDR2 YSLEER. V lost 4 bases, J lost 7 bases, and 13 bases lay in between. The CDR3 has 13 amino acids. CDR3 sequence reads: CASSPSTLGEAFF. DNA for the CDR3: TGCGCCAGCAGCCCTAGCACCCTGGGTGAAGCTTTCTTT.

CDR3 amino acids: CASSLVRLRSGQGANGYEQYF. In DNA, the CDR3 is TGTGCCAGCAGTTTAGTCCGTTTAAGGAGCGGACAGGGGGCAAACGGCTACGAGCAGTACTTC. The chain has TRBV27 and TRBJ2-7, with 11 bases lining up with TRBD1. The germline gives CDR1 MNHEY, CDR2 SMNVEV (reference sequence). The CDR3 has 21 residues. After removal of 2 bases from V and 3 bases from J, the junction contained 21 bases not matched to a gene.

This chain connects TRBV6-5 to TRBJ1-6, with 8 bases aligning to TRBD1. V lost 4 bases and J lost 7; bases outside the gene matches: 9. The CDR3 has 16 residues. Germline V gene lookup returns CDR1 MNHEY and CDR2 SVGAGI. CDR3 residues: CASSFTKQGDNSPLHF. The CDR3 DNA is TGTGCCAGCAGTTTCACCAAACAGGGGGACAATTCACCCCTCCACTTT.

The chain employs TRBV13 and TRBJ2-1, with 8 bases lining up with TRBD1. The CDR3 runs 15 residues. CDR1 PRHDT and CDR2 FYEKMQ come from the germline V gene (reference sequence). Trimming cost V 5 bases and J 6 bases; bases outside gene matches: 9. The CDR3 nucleotides read TGTGCCAGCAGCCTCCGACAGGGGCTGGGCAATGAGCAGTTCTTC. Amino acids: CASSLRQGLGNEQFF.

This clone was observed a handful of times. The gene calls are TRBV9 and TRBJ2-5; D is tentatively TRBD1 or TRBD2 (5 bases each). The CDR3 totals 16 residues. From germline, CDR1 is SGDLS and CDR2 YYNGEE. Trimming took 3 bases from V and 4 from J, leaving 19 bases between them. The CDR3 spells CASSGYGTYPTETQYF. The DNA for the CDR3 is TGTGCCAGCAGCGGCTACGGGACCTACCCCACAGAGACCCAGTACTTC.

This clone came up a few times. The chain couples TRBV6-5 to TRBJ1-1; D unclear. The CDR3 is 12 amino acids. Germline CDR1 reads MNHEY; CDR2 reads SVGAGI. V was shortened by 4 bases and J by 4 bases, with 7 bases between the two germline ends. CDR3 sequence: CASSSVGTEAFF. The CDR3, as DNA: TGTGCCAGCAGTTCGGTCGGCACTGAAGCTTTCTTT.

This clone was seen more than once but under ten times. The rearrangement links TRBV5-1 to TRBJ1-5; no clear D gene. CDR1 SGHRS and CDR2 YFSETQ come from the germline V gene. The germline V and J ends were trimmed by 0 bases and 3 bases, with 7 bases remaining between them. The CDR3 extends over 14 amino acids. Here the CDR3 DNA reads TGCGCCAGCAGCTTGGCCCCAGACAATCAGCCCCAGCATTTT. This sequence encodes CASSLAPDNQPQHF.

The V gene is TRBV4-1, the J gene TRBJ1-1, with D perhaps matching TRBD1 (6 bases). The germline V and J ends were trimmed by 3 bases and 0 bases, with 14 bases remaining between them. The CDR3 is 16 amino acids. CDR1 is MGHRA and CDR2 is YSYEKL in the germline V gene. CDR3 residues: CASSHLRTVMNTEAFF. The CDR3 nucleotides are TGCGCCAGCAGCCATCTCCGGACAGTCATGAACACTGAAGCTTTCTTT.

V usage is TRBV5-1 and J usage is TRBJ1-6, with D possibly being TRBD1 (6 bases). This CDR3 region has 14 residues. The germline V and J ends were trimmed by 2 bases and 8 bases, with 11 bases remaining between them. Germline CDR1 and CDR2: SGHRS and YFSETQ. The CDR3 coding sequence is TGCGCCAGCAGCTTAGGACAGACCGATTCACCCCTCCACTTT. The encoded protein is CASSLGQTDSPLHF.

This clone has only a few counts. V gene TRBV2 combines with J gene TRBJ2-5; a weak D match, TRBD2 (5 bases). V lost 7 bases and J lost 2, with 8 bases in between. CDR3 length: 12 amino acids. Germline V gives CDR1 SNHLY, CDR2 FYNNEI. The CDR3 sequence is CASTRGQETQYF. CDR3 DNA sequence: TGTGCCAGCACCAGAGGGCAAGAGACCCAGTACTTC. The complete variable domain, with remaining parts taken from reference TRBV2 and TRBJ2-5, reads EPEVTQTPSHQVTQMGQEVILRCVPISNHLYFYWYRQILGQKVEFLVSFYNNEISEKSEIFDDQFSVERPDGSNFTLKIRSTKLEDSAMYFCASTRGQETQYFGPGTRLLVL.

There are a few counts of this clone. This chain's CDR3 is CASSFQGNEQYF. As DNA, the CDR3 is TGTGCCAGCAGCTTCCAGGGAAACGAGCAGTACTTC. The rearrangement links TRBV7-9 to TRBJ2-7; the D gene is possibly TRBD1 (5 bases). This CDR3 comprises 12 residues. Trimming left V 3 bases short and J 5 bases short, with 8 bases between. Looked up from germline, CDR1 is SEHNR and CDR2 is FQNEAQ (reference sequence).

The V and J genes are TRBV11-2 and TRBJ2-4, with D perhaps matching TRBD2 (5 bases). The CDR3 sequence is 12 residues long. V dropped 5 bases and J dropped 6 bases, with 8 bases sitting between them. Germline values: CDR1 SGHAT, CDR2 FQNNGV. The CDR3 DNA sequence: TGTGCCAGCAGCCCCGGAGGAAACATTCAGTACTTC. Translated: CASSPGGNIQYF.

This clone was counted a few times. V and J are TRBV11-1 and TRBJ1-5; no definite D call. Germline CDR1 is SGHAT and CDR2 is FQDESV (reference sequence). The CDR3 runs 14 residues. V was pared by 5 bases and J by 8 bases, with 16 bases between. The CDR3 sequence is CASSLSPTDEPQHF. CDR3 coding DNA: TGTGCCAGCAGCCTCAGTCCGACGGACGAGCCCCAGCATTTT.

J is TRBJ1-5 and V is TRBV7-2; D call uncertain. The V gene's germline CDR1 is SGHTA and CDR2 FQGNSA. This CDR3 has 13 amino acids. V lost 5 bases and J 7 bases, leaving 12 bases between the germline ends. CDR3 loop: CASSSWPSQPQHF. CDR3 bases: TGTGCCAGCAGCAGTTGGCCATCCCAGCCCCAGCATTTT.

The rearrangement uses TRBV25-1 and TRBJ1-2; a weak D match, TRBD1 (5 bases). Germline-derived CDR1 and CDR2 are MGHDK and SYGVNS. There are 14 residues in the CDR3. The V and J ends lost 8 bases and 5 bases respectively, with 18 bases between them. The chain's CDR3 is CASLPGWGDYGYTF. The CDR3, as DNA: TGTGCCAGCCTACCGGGGTGGGGCGATTATGGCTACACCTTC.

The table lists this clone with a few counts. This chain joins TRBV29-1 and TRBJ1-1, with TRBD1 matching over 8 bases. Germline CDR1 is SQVTM and CDR2 is ANQGSEA. The CDR3 is 14 amino acids. After removal of 4 bases from V and 1 base from J, the junction contained 5 bases not matched to a gene. Here the CDR3 reads CSVATGGWNTEAFF. The CDR3 nucleotides read TGCAGCGTTGCCACAGGGGGGTGGAACACTGAAGCTTTCTTT.

V is TRBV7-2 and J is TRBJ1-2, with D unresolved. This CDR3 is built from 14 residues. V was cut by 2 bases and J by 2 bases, with 9 bases left in between. The germline V gene has CDR1 SGHTA and CDR2 FQGNSA. The CDR3 nucleotides are TGTGCCAGCAGCTTATCTTCCGAAAACTATGGCTACACCTTC. This translates into CASSLSSENYGYTF.

As concerns this clone: The same CDR3 arises from other DNA sequences in this sample as well. This chain links TRBV18 with TRBJ2-7; D unresolved. The germline gives CDR1 KGHSH, CDR2 LQKENI. The CDR3 totals 13 residues. V lost 0 bases, J lost 4 bases, and 7 bases lay in between. The CDR3 is CASSPPAGYEQYF. The CDR3 coding sequence is TGTGCCAGCTCACCACCGGCCGGGTACGAGCAGTACTTC.